The rows below give T cell receptor beta chains drawn from one sample of a study of CD8+ T cells in alopecia areata. Method: immunoSEQ multiplex PCR; TCRdb's copy keeps in-frame clones and lacks some. The table lists around 100,000 clones, approximately 55% of them singletons. Source: CD4+ T cells sorted from blood, taken at week 24, from a patient treated with tofacitinib. All receptors derive from a human donor with alopecia areata. Each CDR3 is given with its conserved first and last residue.

J gene: TRBJ1-1; V gene: TRBV29-1; CDR3 protein: CSANGQGKTEAFF
J gene: TRBJ2-1; V gene: TRBV5-1; CDR3 protein: CASSLVDRGIDEQFF
J gene: TRBJ1-2; V gene: TRBV2; CDR3 protein: CASSSSAGEFYGYTF
J gene: TRBJ2-7; V gene: TRBV7-9; CDR3 protein: CASSSGQGTYEQYF
J gene: TRBJ2-1; V gene: TRBV5-1; CDR3 protein: CASSSAREGLVNEQFF
J gene: TRBJ2-5; V gene: TRBV6-1; CDR3 protein: CASTTDPRETQYF
J gene: TRBJ2-3; V gene: TRBV7-9; CDR3 protein: CASFSAGATDTQYF
J gene: TRBJ2-1; V gene: TRBV29-1; CDR3 protein: CSVEGTGIEQFF
J gene: TRBJ2-2; V gene: TRBV27; CDR3 protein: CASRLNAEAGELFF
J gene: TRBJ1-6; V gene: TRBV28; CDR3 protein: CASRGADNSPLHF
J gene: TRBJ1-2; V gene: TRBV14; CDR3 protein: CASSSTRVGDGYTF
J gene: TRBJ2-7; V gene: TRBV7-2; CDR3 protein: CASSLAAYPYEQYF
J gene: TRBJ2-1; V gene: TRBV4-1; CDR3 protein: CASSQVIAVINEQFF
J gene: TRBJ2-5; V gene: TRBV30; CDR3 protein: CAWKRPLQETQYF
J gene: TRBJ2-1; V gene: TRBV7-2; CDR3 protein: CASSRGSTRGEQFF
J gene: TRBJ2-6; V gene: TRBV5-1; CDR3 protein: CASSLGGLSGANVLTF
J gene: TRBJ2-5; V gene: TRBV2; CDR3 protein: CASTGTGRQETQYF
J gene: TRBJ1-2; V gene: TRBV19; CDR3 protein: CASTTSGNYGYTF
J gene: TRBJ1-2; V gene: TRBV2; CDR3 protein: CASTDGGSFYGYTF
J gene: TRBJ1-5; V gene: TRBV5-1; CDR3 protein: CASSPLGQQPQHF
J gene: TRBJ2-2; V gene: TRBV5-6; CDR3 protein: CASSRRSGGNTGELFF
J gene: TRBJ2-7; V gene: TRBV29-1; CDR3 protein: CSVETGGDEQYF
J gene: TRBJ2-5; V gene: TRBV5-1; CDR3 protein: CASSLAGGKETQYF
J gene: TRBJ1-1; V gene: TRBV20-1; CDR3 protein: CSASRAFF
J gene: TRBJ1-3; V gene: TRBV29-1; CDR3 protein: CSVDLESSGNTIYF
J gene: TRBJ1-5; V gene: TRBV18; CDR3 protein: CASSPTDSNQPQHF
J gene: TRBJ1-5; V gene: TRBV18; CDR3 protein: CASSPGGPNTHQPQHF
J gene: TRBJ2-5; V gene: TRBV19; CDR3 protein: CASGTRTREETQYF
J gene: TRBJ1-2; V gene: TRBV30; CDR3 protein: CAWSPTGTGVLFGYTF
J gene: TRBJ2-5; V gene: TRBV7-2; CDR3 protein: CASSLGLLSAETQYF